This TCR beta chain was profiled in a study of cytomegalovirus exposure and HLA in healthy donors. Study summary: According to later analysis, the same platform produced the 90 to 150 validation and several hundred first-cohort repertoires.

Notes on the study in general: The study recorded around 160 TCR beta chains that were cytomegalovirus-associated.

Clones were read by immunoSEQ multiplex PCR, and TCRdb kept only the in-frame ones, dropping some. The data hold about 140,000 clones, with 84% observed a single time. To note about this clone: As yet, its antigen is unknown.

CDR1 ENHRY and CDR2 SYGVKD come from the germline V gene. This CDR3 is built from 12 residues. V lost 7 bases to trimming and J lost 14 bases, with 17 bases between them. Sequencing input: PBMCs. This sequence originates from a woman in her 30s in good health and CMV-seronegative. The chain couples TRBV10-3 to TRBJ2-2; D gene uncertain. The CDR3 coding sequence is TGTGCCATCAATACCTCCGAAGATCTACTGTTTTTT. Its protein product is CAINTSEDLLFF.